These 5 T cell receptor beta chains were sequenced from one sample in a study of beta chain features in type 1 diabetes. The authors reverse transcribed all of the isolated RNA, so sequencing captured expressed TCRB transcripts. Assay: immunoSEQ multiplex PCR; the TCRdb copy retains only in-frame clones and omits some. The sample yields about 210,000 clones, about a tenth seen once. The sequenced sample consisted of central memory CD4+ T cells from blood. Receptors originate from a man younger than 30 in good health.

V is TRBV7-8 and J is TRBJ2-7, with D possibly matching TRBD2 (5 bases). The CDR3 loop spans 14 amino acids. Germline loops: CDR1 SGHVS, CDR2 FQNEAQ. Trimming cost V 5 bases and J 3 bases, with 14 bases left between them. The CDR3 protein is CASSRRAVDYEQYF. The CDR3 nucleotides read TGTGCCAGCAGCCGAAGAGCGGTAGACTACGAGCAGTACTTC.

CDR3 DNA: TGCAGCGTTTCGACAGGGCGGCATCAGCCCCAGCATTTT. Translated, it gives CSVSTGRHQPQHF. The rearrangement uses TRBV29-1 and TRBJ1-5; TRBD1 matches 7 bases. The CDR3 has 13 residues. V trimming: 5 bases; J trimming: 5 bases; junction bases outside the gene matches: 6. Germline loops: CDR1 SQVTM, CDR2 ANQGSEA.

The sample holds many counts of this clone. The chain links TRBV18 to TRBJ1-1, with a weak D call TRBD1 (6 bases). V lost 1 base to trimming and J lost 8 bases, with 17 bases between them. There are 15 residues in the CDR3. CDR1 is KGHSH and CDR2 is LQKENI in the germline V gene. The CDR3 loop is CASSPLFGGRNEAFF. CDR3 DNA sequence: TGTGCCAGCTCACCACTTTTCGGGGGGCGAAACGAAGCTTTCTTT.

This clone turned up a few times. The chain joins TRBV2 to TRBJ2-5, with TRBD2 matching over 7 bases. The CDR3 has 13 amino acids. Germline V gene lookup returns CDR1 SNHLY and CDR2 FYNNEI. V shed 3 bases and J 5 bases; nucleotides not matched to a gene: 3. The CDR3 protein is CASSDVGGETQYF. The CDR3 region has the DNA TGTGCCAGCAGTGATGTCGGGGGGGAGACCCAGTACTTC.

This chain joins TRBV7-9 and TRBJ2-1; 12 bases fit TRBD1. Germline V gene lookup returns CDR1 SEHNR and CDR2 FQNEAQ (reference sequence). CDR3 length: 16 residues. Trimming cost V 6 bases and J 5 bases; bases outside gene matches: 8. In nucleotides, the CDR3 is TGTGCCAGCAGGGGGACAGGGGGCCGGAGGAACAATGAGCAGTTCTTC. Translation gives CASRGTGGRRNNEQFF.